A single sample gave rise to the 24 T cell receptor beta chains below, sequenced in a study of T-cell reconstitution after alpha-beta-depleted transplantation in children. These TCRs are of unknown antigen specificity. The authors prepared the TCRbeta library with unique molecular identifiers. TCRdb re-called the PCR reads through MiXCR, storing one row per CDR3 protein. This table holds a few hundred thousand distinct CDR3 sequences, approximately 7.3% found once. Whole-study results and caveats: The main origin of T-cell counts and diversity one year after transplant was newly produced T cells.

Sequencing used peripheral blood, obtained 360 days after TCRalphabeta/CD19-depleted stem cell transplant. These receptors came from a female patient between 2 and 15 years old who had a stem cell transplant for Fanconi anemia, so the T cells may come from the graft donor.

This clonotype was picked up many times. The chain carries TRBV6-2 or TRBV6-3 and TRBJ2-7, with D perhaps matching TRBD1 or TRBD2 (5 bases each). V lost 8 bases and J lost 7, with 15 bases in between. The germline gives CDR1 MNHEY, CDR2 SVGEGT. The CDR3 is 12 residues long. As DNA, the CDR3 is TGTGCCAGCGCCGAGGGACCGTGGGAGCAGTACGTC. The encoded protein is CASAEGPWEQYV.

This clonotype was detected many times. This sequence joins TRBV20-1 and TRBJ2-7, with D perhaps assigned TRBD1 or TRBD2 (5 bases each). CDR1 and CDR2 (germline): DFQATT, SNEGSKA (reference sequence). With 4 bases removed from V and 3 bases from J, the gap between germline ends came to 16 bases. The CDR3 extends over 14 amino acids. CDR3 coding DNA: TGCAGTGCTACATGGGACCCCTCCCGCTACGAGCAGTACTTC. Protein product: CSATWDPSRYEQYF.

This clonotype was counted only a few times. This chain links TRBV4-2 with TRBJ1-6; 8 positions agree with TRBD1. The CDR3 extends over 21 amino acids. Trimming took 1 base from V and 12 from J; bases not matched to a gene: 26. The germline gives CDR1 LGHNA, CDR2 YNFKEQ. DNA of the CDR3: TGTGCCAGCAGCCAAGTTGGTTCGAGACAGGGGAGATTCACCGTGAAGGAACCCCTCCACTTT. This sequence encodes CASSQVGSRQGRFTVKEPLHF.

The V and J genes are TRBV18 and TRBJ2-7; TRBD2 might be the D (6 bases). Germline values: CDR1 KGHSH, CDR2 LQKENI. The CDR3 length is 15 residues. V dropped 2 bases and J dropped 0 bases, with 11 bases sitting between them. CDR3 region: CASSPSPSASYEQYV. In nucleotides, the CDR3 is TGTGCCAGCTCACCATCACCTAGCGCCTCCTACGAGCAGTACGTC.

CDR3 in amino acids: CASSPPGRVNTEAFF. In DNA, the CDR3 is TGTGCCAGCTCACCACCCGGCAGGGTGAACACTGAAGCTTTCTTT. The V and J genes are TRBV18 and TRBJ1-1; TRBD1 might be the D (5 bases). The V end lost 0 bases, the J end lost 0 bases, and 8 bases lay between the germline ends. The CDR3 is made up of 15 amino acids. Germline V gene sequence: CDR1 KGHSH, CDR2 LQKENI.

This chain uses TRBV20-1 with TRBJ2-7, with no clear D. The V end was cut by 2 bases, the J end by 6 bases, with 17 bases between. The CDR3 contains 14 residues. Germline CDR1 reads DFQATT; CDR2 reads SNEGSKA (reference sequence). In DNA form, the CDR3 reads TGCAGTGCTAGAACCCGGGCCCCCCTCCCCGAGCAGTACTTC. Translating gives CSARTRAPLPEQYF.

This clonotype was counted at least ten times. The chain recombines TRBV5-1 with TRBJ2-5; D assignment may be TRBD1 or TRBD2 (5 bases each). Germline CDR1 SGHRS, CDR2 YFSETQ. Trimming removed 0 bases at V and 6 bases at J, with 6 bases between. This CDR3 is built from 12 residues. The CDR3 reads CASSLEGQTQYF. Written as DNA, the CDR3 is TGCGCCAGCAGCTTGGAGGGACAGACCCAGTACTTC.

At least ten counts were recorded for this clonotype. The rearrangement joins TRBV29-1 to TRBJ2-3; 9 positions agree with TRBD2. V dropped 3 bases and J dropped 1; count of bases not matched to a gene: 2. This CDR3 region has 14 residues. Germline V gene sequence: CDR1 SQVTM, CDR2 ANQGSEA. CDR3 amino acids: CSVETSGRTDTQYF. CDR3 in DNA: TGCAGCGTTGAGACTAGCGGCCGCACAGATACGCAGTATTTT.

This clonotype has more than one count but fewer than ten. V gene TRBV20-1 combines with J gene TRBJ2-3; D call uncertain. CDR3 length equals 14 residues. Looked up from germline, CDR1 is DFQATT and CDR2 is SNEGSKA (reference sequence). The V gene lost 3 bases and the J gene lost 2 bases, with 12 bases spanning the gap. CDR3 DNA: TGCAGTGCTAGCCAGACCGTACCCACAGATACGCAGTATTTT. Translated, it gives CSASQTVPTDTQYF.

DNA for the CDR3: TGTGCCAGCTCACTCTACCAGGGGGCAGGCACTGAAGCTTTCTTT. This translates into CASSLYQGAGTEAFF. The V call is TRBV18, the J call TRBJ1-1; the match to TRBD1 covers 8 bases. This CDR3 is built from 15 residues. Looked up from germline, CDR1 is KGHSH and CDR2 is LQKENI. The junction had 8 bases not matched to a gene; V was cut back by 4 bases and J by 4 bases.

The chain carries TRBV21-1 and TRBJ1-4; the table names TRBD1, a call not compared with the DNA. TRBV21-1 corresponds to a pseudogene. CDR3 length: 15 residues. Written as DNA, the CDR3 is TGTGCCAGCAGCAAAGCCGAGGGACAGAATGAAAAACTGTTTTTT. The encoded protein is CASSKAEGQNEKLFF.

Only a few counts were recorded for this clonotype. This chain uses TRBV9 with TRBJ1-2; 7 bases map to TRBD1. Germline V gives CDR1 SGDLS, CDR2 YYNGEE. CDR3 length: 14 residues. Germline trimming cut 2 bases from V and 3 bases from J; bases unmatched to any gene: 4. The chain's CDR3 is CASSVFDRDYGYTF. In nucleotides, the CDR3 is TGTGCCAGCAGCGTTTTCGACAGGGACTATGGCTACACCTTC.

In this sample, this clonotype turned up many times. The CDR3 coding sequence is TGTGCCAGCAATTCGGGACTAGCGGGGGGCCCCGAGCAGTACTTC. Its translation is CASNSGLAGGPEQYF. The gene calls are TRBV27 and TRBJ2-7, with 15 bases matching TRBD2. The germline gives CDR1 MNHEY, CDR2 SMNVEV (reference sequence). V gave up 7 bases and J gave up 6 bases; unmatched junction bases: 7. The CDR3 totals 15 residues.

The V gene is TRBV12-3 or TRBV12-4, the J gene TRBJ1-2; 8 nucleotides align to TRBD1. This CDR3 region has 15 residues. After removal of 5 bases from V and 2 bases from J, the junction contained 7 bases not matched to a gene. CDR3 in DNA: TGTGCCAGCAGTACCGGGACAGGCAAGAACTATGGCTACACCTTC. This encodes CASSTGTGKNYGYTF.

This chain uses TRBV15 with TRBJ2-3; 8 bases match TRBD1. There are 15 residues in the CDR3. CDR1 is LNHNV, CDR2 YYDKDF, per germline (reference sequence). The ends lost 0 bases at V and 4 bases at J; junction bases unmatched: 3. CDR3 DNA sequence: TGTGCCACCAGCAGAGACGACAGGGGATCAGATACGCAGTATTTT. Encoded protein: CATSRDDRGSDTQYF.

The CDR3 DNA sequence: TGTGCCAGTAGTATTGGACAGGGATGGACCGGGGAGCTGTTTTTT. It yields the protein CASSIGQGWTGELFF. J is TRBJ2-2 and V is TRBV19; 8 nucleotides agree with TRBD1. This CDR3 contains 15 residues. Germline V CDR1 and CDR2: LNHDA, SQIVND (reference sequence). J was trimmed by 5 bases and V by 3 bases; bases with no gene match: 5. The full variable domain, in which reference TRBV19 and TRBJ2-2 provide the parts outside the CDR3, is DGGITQSPKYLFRKEGQNVTLSCEQNLNHDAMYWYRQDPGQGLRLIYYSQIVNDFQKGDIAEGYSVSREKKESFPLTVTSAQKNPTAFYLCASSIGQGWTGELFFGEGSRLTVL.

The sample holds many counts of this clonotype. The V and J genes are TRBV29-1 and TRBJ2-5; the D is unclear. Germline CDR1 is SQVTM and CDR2 is ANQGSEA. The CDR3 spans 10 residues. The V end was cut by 5 bases, the J end by 5 bases, with 6 bases between. CDR3 in amino acids: CSVKVETQYF. The CDR3 DNA reads TGCAGCGTTAAGGTTGAGACCCAGTACTTC.

This clonotype was seen only a few times. The rearrangement links TRBV7-9 to TRBJ2-5; D possibly corresponds to TRBD1 (6 bases). CDR1 is SEHNR and CDR2 is FQNEAQ in the germline V gene (reference sequence). The CDR3 contains 12 residues. Deletions cut 4 bases from V and 10 bases from J, with 13 bases between. CDR3 loop: CASSYRERDQYF. In nucleotides, the CDR3 is TGTGCCAGCAGCTACAGGGAAAGGGACCAGTACTTC. Complete variable domain (other parts from reference TRBV7-9 and TRBJ2-5): DTGVSQNPRHKITKRGQNVTFRCDPISEHNRLYWYRQTLGQGPEFLTYFQNEAQLEKSRLLSDRFSAERPKGSFSTLEIQRTEQGDSAMYLCASSYRERDQYFGPGTRLLVL.

V gene TRBV24-1 combines with J gene TRBJ2-7, with D possibly TRBD1 on 5 matching bases. The CDR3 consists of 16 residues. The germline gives CDR1 KGHDR, CDR2 SFDVKD. V gave up 1 base and J gave up 2 bases, with 14 bases separating them. The CDR3 protein is CATSDFRVRRPYEQYF. The DNA of the CDR3 is TGTGCCACCAGTGATTTCAGGGTCCGCCGGCCCTACGAGCAGTACTTC.

This clonotype was seen a few times. One end of the junction does not line up with germline, which may come from a read error. The chain carries TRBV12-3 or TRBV12-4 and TRBJ2-7; TRBD1 or TRBD2 may be the D gene (7 bases each). The CDR3 loop spans 18 amino acids. This CDR3 reads CAISLAGGTARNPHEQYF. As DNA, the CDR3 is TGTGCCATCAGTTTAGCCGGGGGGACAGCCCGGAATCCCCACGAGCAGTACTTC.

The gene calls are TRBV4-3 and TRBJ1-2; D might be TRBD1 (6 bases). Per the germline V gene, CDR1 is LGHNA and CDR2 is YSLEER. The CDR3 has 15 amino acids. The V end lost 0 bases, the J end lost 5 bases, and 13 bases lay between the germline ends. CDR3 nucleotides: TGCGCCAGCAGCCAAGATCATGGACAGAGGTATGGCTACACCTTC. Amino acids: CASSQDHGQRYGYTF.

This clonotype was seen at least ten times. This sequence joins TRBV28 and TRBJ2-3; D not resolved. The CDR3 is 15 amino acids. Trimming took 3 bases from V and 5 from J, leaving 15 bases between them. Germline CDR1 is MDHEN and CDR2 is SYDVKM. CDR3 loop: CASSLWQVIGDTQYF. The CDR3 region has the DNA TGTGCCAGCAGTTTGTGGCAGGTGATTGGAGATACGCAGTATTTT.

This clonotype was observed at least ten times. This rearrangement joins TRBV20-1 to TRBJ2-1, with a possible D match to TRBD2 (6 bases). Germline V CDR1 and CDR2: DFQATT, SNEGSKA (reference sequence). Trimming removed 0 bases from V and 4 bases from J, with 13 bases in between. The CDR3 sequence is 15 residues long. The CDR3 protein is CSAREGGAFYNEQFF. The CDR3 nucleotides read TGCAGTGCTAGAGAAGGCGGGGCATTTTACAATGAGCAGTTCTTC.

This clonotype turned up a few times. The V and J genes are TRBV4-1 and TRBJ2-2; TRBD2 might be the D (6 bases). CDR3 length: 19 amino acids. Trimming shortened V by 5 bases and J by 2 bases, and 24 bases separated the two germline ends. Germline assignment: CDR1 MGHRA and CDR2 YSYEKL. The CDR3 here is CASSARGTNVGPNTGELFF. For the CDR3, the DNA is TGCGCCAGCAGCGCCCGCGGGACGAATGTGGGTCCAAACACCGGGGAGCTGTTTTTT.